One and the same sample provided the 14 T cell receptor beta chains below, sequenced in a study of blood T cells in healthy people across ages. For the second PCR, which ran for roughly 6 to 11 cycles, a sample-barcoded 5' primer and a J-beta primer mix were used. TCRdb reprocessed the 5' RACE reads with MiXCR, giving one entry per CDR3 protein. The sample records around 1,500,000 distinct CDR3 sequences, around 39% being singletons. Material for sequencing was blood. These receptors were taken from a woman younger than 35 in good health.

The V call is TRBV30, the J call TRBJ1-4; 9 positions agree with TRBD1. The CDR3 loop spans 14 amino acids. V lost 1 base, J lost 5 bases, and 2 bases stayed unmatched. Per the germline V gene, CDR1 is GTSNPN and CDR2 is SVGIG (reference sequence). CDR3 DNA: TGTGCCTGGAGTGGACAGGGGGGAAATGAAAAACTGTTTTTT. It yields the protein CAWSGQGGNEKLFF. The full variable domain, in which reference TRBV30 and TRBJ1-4 provide the parts outside the CDR3, is SQTIHQWPATLVQPVGSPLSLECTVEGTSNPNLYWYRQAAGRGLQLLFYSVGIGQISSEVPQNLSASRPQDRQFILSSKKLLLSDSGFYLCAWSGQGGNEKLFFGSGTQLSVL.

The CDR3 DNA follows: TGTGCCAGCAGCTTAGTGGGACTAGCGTCTGTTGATGAGCAGTACTTC. Residues: CASSLVGLASVDEQYF. V and J are TRBV7-8 and TRBJ2-4; 10 nucleotides agree with TRBD2. Germline CDR1 reads SGHVS; CDR2 reads FQNEAQ. CDR3 length: 16 residues. V shed 1 base and J 13 bases; nucleotides not matched to a gene: 13.

The chain employs TRBV13 and TRBJ1-1; no definite D call. With 6 bases removed from V and 1 base from J, the gap between germline ends came to 9 bases. The CDR3 totals 13 residues. CDR1 PRHDT and CDR2 FYEKMQ come from the germline V gene (reference sequence). This chain's CDR3 is CASRPEANTEAFF. DNA of the CDR3: TGTGCCAGCAGGCCCGAGGCGAACACTGAAGCTTTCTTT.

This clonotype was found a few times. This chain joins TRBV4-1 and TRBJ2-1; 8 bases match TRBD1. The V gene end was trimmed by 1 base and the J gene end by 6 bases; junction bases not matched to a gene: 8. This CDR3 has 16 residues. CDR1 is MGHRA and CDR2 is YSYEKL in the germline V gene. CDR3 region: CASSQGNRGYTNEQFF. In DNA, the CDR3 is TGCGCCAGCAGCCAAGGGAACAGGGGGTATACCAATGAGCAGTTCTTC.

This clonotype came up a few times. The chain couples TRBV29-1 to TRBJ1-2; D ambiguous. Trimming pared 6 bases from V and 3 bases from J, leaving 8 bases between. Germline loops: CDR1 SQVTM, CDR2 ANQGSEA. The CDR3 covers 11 residues. The CDR3 DNA sequence: TGCAGCGTCGAAAAGGACTATGGCTACACCTTC. Its protein is CSVEKDYGYTF.

This clonotype was seen only a few times. The J gene is TRBJ2-7, the V gene TRBV20-1, with D possibly TRBD1 on 5 matching bases. Trimming shortened V by 5 bases and J by 3 bases, and 20 bases separated the two germline ends. CDR3 length: 15 residues. Germline CDR1 is DFQATT and CDR2 is SNEGSKA (reference sequence). The CDR3, as DNA: TGCAGTGCTTCACCCGGCTCAGGGCTAGGCTACGAGCAGTACTTC. As protein: CSASPGSGLGYEQYF.

J is TRBJ1-2 and V is TRBV27; unclear D gene. The CDR3 contains 14 residues. The V end lost 4 bases, the J end lost 4 bases, and 13 bases lay between the germline ends. The germline V gene encodes CDR1 MNHEY and CDR2 SMNVEV (reference sequence). The CDR3 reads CASSSQSWGYGYTF. In nucleotides, the CDR3 is TGTGCCAGCAGTTCTCAGTCCTGGGGCTATGGCTACACCTTC.

Only a few counts were recorded for this clonotype. The chain uses TRBV6-1 and TRBJ1-2; 7 nucleotides match TRBD1. This CDR3 is 13 amino acids long. V was clipped by 2 bases and J by 6 bases; unmatched bases: 3. Germline V gene lookup returns CDR1 MNHNS and CDR2 SASEGT. This CDR3 is CASSEHRGDGYTF. Here the CDR3 DNA reads TGTGCCAGCAGTGAACACAGGGGAGATGGCTACACCTTC.

This clonotype has only a few counts. The chain recombines TRBV20-1 with TRBJ2-1; TRBD2 is a possible D gene (6 bases). From germline, CDR1 is DFQATT and CDR2 SNEGSKA (reference sequence). This CDR3 contains 17 residues. Trimming shortened V by 0 bases and J by 6 bases, and 21 bases separated the two germline ends. CDR3: CSARDRGLWQGGNEQFF. The CDR3 coding sequence is TGCAGTGCTAGAGATCGTGGCTTGTGGCAGGGAGGCAATGAGCAGTTCTTC.

V is TRBV6-5 and J is TRBJ2-7; tentative D call: TRBD1 (6 bases). V was trimmed by 7 bases and J by 3 bases, leaving 16 bases between them. Germline V gives CDR1 MNHEY, CDR2 SVGAGI. The CDR3 contains 14 residues. This chain's CDR3 is CASTAATGSYEQYF. As DNA, the CDR3 is TGTGCCAGCACCGCTGCTACAGGGAGCTACGAGCAGTACTTC.

The rearrangement links TRBV6-2 or TRBV6-3 to TRBJ1-2; D is unresolved. The CDR3 runs to 14 residues. Deletions cut 6 bases from V and 2 bases from J, with 13 bases between. Germline V lookup: CDR1 MNHEY, CDR2 SVGEGT. The CDR3 loop reads CASSPGGENYGYTF. CDR3 coding DNA: TGTGCCAGCAGCCCGGGCGGAGAGAACTATGGCTACACCTTC.

The chain couples TRBV18 to TRBJ2-4, with TRBD2 identical over 7 bases. The J call is in doubt because the DNA end fits TRBJ2-5 better. The CDR3 loop spans 17 amino acids. The germline V gene encodes CDR1 KGHSH and CDR2 LQKENI. The CDR3 DNA follows: TGTGCCAGCTCACCCTATCCTCTAGCGGTCCTAGAAGAGACCCAGTACTTC. The encoded protein is CASSPYPLAVLEETQYF.

This chain connects TRBV6-1 to TRBJ2-1; 8 nucleotides line up with TRBD1. The ends lost 6 bases at V and 2 bases at J; junction bases unmatched: 9. This CDR3 region has 16 residues. From germline, CDR1 is MNHNS and CDR2 SASEGT. The CDR3 here is CASSLLDREPYNEQFF. CDR3 DNA sequence: TGTGCCAGCAGCCTACTGGACAGGGAACCCTACAATGAGCAGTTCTTC.

The chain has TRBV10-3 and TRBJ1-1; TRBD1 might be the D (6 bases). The germline V and J ends were trimmed by 6 bases and 0 bases, with 11 bases remaining between them. The CDR3 is 14 residues long. Germline CDR1 reads ENHRY; CDR2 reads SYGVKD. CDR3 nucleotides: TGTGCCATCAGGGACAGACTGATGAACACTGAAGCTTTCTTT. Protein product: CAIRDRLMNTEAFF.